The clone carrying this T cell receptor (beta chain) was counted between two and nine times. RNA transcripts served as the template for amplifying TCR beta CDR3 regions. With the HTBI primer set, the TCR CDR3 went through a first round of RT-PCR. TCRdb called the multiplex PCR reads again in MiXCR, with one record for every CDR3 protein. This table holds approximately 690,000 distinct CDR3 sequences, more than 14% found once. The data are from a study of T cells in Graves' hyperthyroidism and ophthalmopathy. Across the study: Initial diagnosis, before any treatment, was when peripheral blood was collected.

CDR1 is SGDLS, CDR2 YYNGEE, per germline. Trimming took 2 bases from V and 7 from J; bases not matched to a gene: 7. The CDR3 covers 15 residues. Each person with ophthalmopathy scored at least 3 on the Clinical Activity Score, reached NOSPECS grade 4 or higher, and had been ill under 3 months. Exclusion followed for patients with uncontrolled infection, other autoimmune disease, pregnancy or lactation. This TCR came from a woman aged 45-65 years with Graves' ophthalmopathy. The chain combines TRBV9 with TRBJ2-2, with 8 bases fitting TRBD1. The sample was blood. The CDR3 sequence: CASSVQGAVNGELFF. As DNA, the CDR3 is TGTGCCAGCAGCGTCCAGGGGGCGGTAAACGGGGAGCTGTTTTTT.